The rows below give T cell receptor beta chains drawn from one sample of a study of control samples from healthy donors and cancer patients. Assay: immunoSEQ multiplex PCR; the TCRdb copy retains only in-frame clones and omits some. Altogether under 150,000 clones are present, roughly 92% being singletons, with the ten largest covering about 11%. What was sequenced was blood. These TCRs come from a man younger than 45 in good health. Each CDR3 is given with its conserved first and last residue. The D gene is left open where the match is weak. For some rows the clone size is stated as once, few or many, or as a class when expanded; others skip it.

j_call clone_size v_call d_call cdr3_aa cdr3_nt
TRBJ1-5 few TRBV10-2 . CASSDLGKGIYQPQHF TGCGCCAGCAGTGATCTCGGTAAAGGTATTTATCAGCCCCAGCATTTT
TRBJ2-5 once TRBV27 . CASSLSSQGIGETQYF TGTGCCAGCAGTTTATCGAGTCAGGGGATTGGGGAGACCCAGTACTTC
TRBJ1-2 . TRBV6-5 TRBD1 CASSLGQARGYTF TGTGCCAGCAGTCTCGGACAGGCTAGGGGCTACACCTTC
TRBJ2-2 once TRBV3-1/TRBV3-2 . CASSPPVATGELFF TGTGCCAGCAGCCCTCCGGTAGCAACCGGGGAGCTGTTTTTT
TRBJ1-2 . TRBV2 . CASSEGGRSNYGYTF TGTGCCAGCAGTGAGGGTGGCAGATCTAACTATGGCTACACCTTC
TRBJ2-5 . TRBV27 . CASSLRYRSFGETQYF TGTGCCAGCAGCCTTAGGTACCGCTCCTTTGGGGAGACCCAGTACTTC
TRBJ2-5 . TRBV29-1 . CSVNRDQETQYF TGCAGCGTCAACAGGGACCAAGAGACCCAGTACTTC
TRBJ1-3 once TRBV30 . CAWSPGGSGNTIYF TGTGCCTGGAGTCCGGGGGGCTCTGGAAACACCATATATTTT
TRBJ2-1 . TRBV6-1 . CASSELTGPYNEQFF TGTGCCAGCAGTGAACTTACAGGGCCTTACAATGAGCAGTTCTTC
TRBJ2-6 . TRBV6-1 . CASSEPQGVSGANVLTF TGTGCCAGCAGTGAACCTCAAGGTGTCTCTGGGGCCAACGTCCTGACTTTC
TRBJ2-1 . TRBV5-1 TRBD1 CASRGQDFPYNEQFF TGCGCCAGCAGAGGACAGGACTTCCCATACAATGAGCAGTTCTTC
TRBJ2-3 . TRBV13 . CASSLGTGKVTDTQYF TGTGCCAGCAGCTTAGGCACCGGGAAGGTCACAGATACGCAGTATTTT
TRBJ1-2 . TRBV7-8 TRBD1 CASSLSWFRGQGQRGYTF TGTGCCAGCAGCTTATCTTGGTTTCGGGGACAGGGGCAGAGGGGCTACACCTTC
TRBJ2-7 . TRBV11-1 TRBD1 CASSTGTVHEQYF TGTGCCAGCAGCACCGGGACAGTCCACGAGCAGTACTTC
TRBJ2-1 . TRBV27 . CASRTPGRRSFDEQFF TGTGCCAGCAGGACACCCGGACGGAGATCTTTCGATGAGCAGTTCTTC
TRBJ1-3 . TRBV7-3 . CASSLNSGNTIYF TGTGCCAGCAGCTTAAACTCTGGAAACACCATATATTTT
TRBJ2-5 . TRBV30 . CAWSVLDSPYQETQYF TGTGCCTGGAGTGTACTGGACAGCCCGTACCAAGAGACCCAGTACTTC
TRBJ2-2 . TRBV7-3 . CASSPDRPNTGELFF TGTGCCAGCAGCCCGGACAGACCTAACACCGGGGAGCTGTTTTTT
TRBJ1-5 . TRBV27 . CASSPSRQHNQPQHF TGTGCCAGCAGTCCATCGCGACAGCACAATCAGCCCCAGCATTTT
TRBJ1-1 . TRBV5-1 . CASSLSGKNTEAFF TGCGCCAGCAGCTTGTCGGGAAAGAACACTGAAGCTTTCTTT
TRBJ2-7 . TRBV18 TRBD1 CASSSGTGTYEQYF TGTGCCAGCTCTTCCGGGACAGGGACCTACGAGCAGTACTTC
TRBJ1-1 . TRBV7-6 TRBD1 CASSLRDRVTEAFF TGTGCCAGCAGCTTAAGGGACAGGGTCACTGAAGCTTTCTTT
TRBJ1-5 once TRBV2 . CASSGGPNQPQHF TGTGCCAGCAGTGGGGGACCCAATCAGCCCCAGCATTTT
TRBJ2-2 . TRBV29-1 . CSVQRRIGELFF TGCAGCGTCCAGAGGAGGATCGGGGAGCTGTTTTTT
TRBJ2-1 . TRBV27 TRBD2 CASSFLQTSGRPYNEQFF TGTGCCAGCAGTTTCCTCCAGACTAGCGGGAGACCTTACAATGAGCAGTTCTTC
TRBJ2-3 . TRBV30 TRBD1 CAWSAGTGTDTQYF TGTGCCTGGAGTGCTGGGACAGGCACAGATACGCAGTATTTT
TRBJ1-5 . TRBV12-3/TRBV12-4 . CASSLNNQPQHF TGTGCCAGCAGTCTAAATAATCAGCCCCAGCATTTT
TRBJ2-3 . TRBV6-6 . CASTLRDSGNTDTQYF TGTGCCAGCACCTTACGCGATAGCGGCAACACAGATACGCAGTATTTT